Listed here are 23 T cell receptor beta chains from one sample, sequenced in a study of cytomegalovirus exposure and HLA in healthy donors. The PCR had 60 Vbeta and 13 Jbeta primers. Clones were sequenced by immunoSEQ multiplex PCR, and TCRdb holds only the in-frame ones, with some missing. In the table there are around 110,000 clones, roughly 70% of which are singletons. Sequencing input: PBMCs. The receptors originated from a man aged 30-40 years in good health and CMV-seropositive.

The chain recombines TRBV27 with TRBJ2-4; perhaps TRBD2 as D (5 bases). CDR1 and CDR2 (germline): MNHEY, SMNVEV (reference sequence). This CDR3 comprises 17 residues. V lost 4 bases and J 9 bases, leaving 25 bases between the germline ends. The CDR3 reads CASSSLLSGIGKGIQYF. The CDR3 nucleotides are TGTGCCAGCAGTTCCTTGTTGTCGGGGATCGGAAAGGGCATTCAGTACTTC.

This chain joins TRBV18 and TRBJ2-1; D perhaps matches TRBD1 (6 bases). The V gene lost 1 base and the J gene lost 0 bases, with 10 bases spanning the gap. This CDR3 region has 16 residues. Germline-derived CDR1 and CDR2 are KGHSH and LQKENI. The CDR3 DNA follows: TGTGCCAGCTCACCACGAACAGGGAGCTCCTACAATGAGCAGTTCTTC. This encodes CASSPRTGSSYNEQFF.

The chain employs TRBV5-4 and TRBJ2-1, with TRBD2 identical over 8 bases. V dropped 2 bases and J dropped 3; count of bases not matched to a gene: 4. Germline CDR1 SGHNT, CDR2 YYREEE (reference sequence). This CDR3 is 15 amino acids long. CDR3 amino acids: CASSFGTSGYNEQFF. CDR3 sequence (DNA): TGTGCCAGCAGCTTCGGGACTAGTGGCTACAATGAGCAGTTCTTC.

This clone was seen more than once but under ten times. J is TRBJ2-1 and V is TRBV6-1; possibly TRBD1 for D (6 bases). CDR1 is MNHNS and CDR2 is SASEGT in the germline V gene. This CDR3 spans 17 amino acids. Trimming cost V 1 base and J 2 bases, with 15 bases left between them. The CDR3: CASSEVNLGAAYNEQFF. Written as DNA, the CDR3 is TGTGCCAGCAGTGAAGTAAATTTGGGGGCTGCCTACAATGAGCAGTTCTTC.

This clone was found a few times. CDR3 sequence: CASSPPSGANVLTF. For the CDR3, the DNA is TGCGCCAGCAGCCCTCCGTCTGGGGCCAACGTCCTGACTTTC. The chain has TRBV5-1 and TRBJ2-6, with D uncertain. The V and J ends lost 4 bases and 1 base respectively, with 6 bases between them. CDR3 length equals 14 residues. The germline gives CDR1 SGHRS, CDR2 YFSETQ.

The V call is TRBV19, the J call TRBJ2-3; 9 bases fit TRBD2. Germline V gene lookup returns CDR1 LNHDA and CDR2 SQIVND (reference sequence). J gave up 4 bases and V 4 bases, and 3 bases lay outside the gene matches. This CDR3 has 14 amino acids. The CDR3 region is CASSTREGADTQYF. The CDR3, as DNA: TGTGCCAGTAGTACGCGGGAGGGCGCAGATACGCAGTATTTT.

This clone was seen more than once but under ten times. The chain links TRBV19 to TRBJ1-3, with D hard to call. This CDR3 is 16 amino acids long. Germline values: CDR1 LNHDA, CDR2 SQIVND (reference sequence). V lost 5 bases and J 0 bases, leaving 14 bases between the germline ends. CDR3 bases: TGTGCCAGTAGTTCGCTATTACCGAGCTCTGGAAACACCATATATTTT. Translation gives CASSSLLPSSGNTIYF.

The chain recombines TRBV4-1 with TRBJ2-5; no clear D. Deletions cut 0 bases from V and 5 bases from J, with 13 bases between. CDR3 length equals 15 residues. CDR1 MGHRA and CDR2 YSYEKL come from the germline V gene. This CDR3 reads CASSQDPRYLETQYF. For the CDR3, the DNA is TGCGCCAGCAGCCAAGATCCTAGATATTTGGAGACCCAGTACTTC.

The rearrangement joins TRBV15 to TRBJ2-3; possible D gene TRBD2, 5 bases. The germline V and J ends were trimmed by 5 bases and 3 bases, with 24 bases remaining between them. This CDR3 spans 18 amino acids. Germline lookup yields CDR1 LNHNV and CDR2 YYDKDF (reference sequence). CDR3 sequence (DNA): TGTGCCACCAGCTTCCTCGGGGTCCCTCCTCCCTTGACAGATACGCAGTATTTT. Translated, it gives CATSFLGVPPPLTDTQYF.

This chain joins TRBV9 and TRBJ1-2; 8 bases match TRBD1. The germline CDR1 and CDR2 sequences are SGDLS and YYNGEE. V lost 0 bases, J lost 4 bases, and 5 bases stayed unmatched. The length of the CDR3 is 15 residues. The CDR3 region has the DNA TGTGCCAGCAGCGTAGAGGGACAGGCTCGCTATGGCTACACCTTC. It is translated as CASSVEGQARYGYTF.

This clone was seen only once. This chain joins TRBV28 and TRBJ2-7, with a tentative D call TRBD1 (7 bases). The CDR3 is 14 amino acids. Trimming left V 6 bases short and J 3 bases short, with 15 bases between. The germline V gene encodes CDR1 MDHEN and CDR2 SYDVKM. CDR3: CASRGGQQNYEQYV. CDR3 coding DNA: TGTGCCAGCAGGGGGGGACAGCAAAACTACGAGCAGTACGTC.

V and J are TRBV18 and TRBJ2-7; possible D gene TRBD2, 5 bases. The CDR3 length is 14 residues. The germline V gene encodes CDR1 KGHSH and CDR2 LQKENI. V dropped 4 bases and J dropped 2 bases, with 12 bases sitting between them. The CDR3 sequence is CASSLAGNTYEQYF. As DNA, the CDR3 is TGTGCCAGCTCACTTGCCGGGAACACCTACGAGCAGTACTTC.

The chain links TRBV21-1 to TRBJ2-7; TRBD2 reflects the table's D call only, with no check against the DNA. TRBV21-1 is a pseudogene locus. The CDR3 sequence is 14 residues long. CDR3 region: CASSKGRESYEQYF. The CDR3 DNA sequence: TGTGCCAGCAGCAAAGGACGGGAGTCCTACGAGCAGTACTTC.

V usage is TRBV6-4 and J usage is TRBJ2-1, with TRBD1 matching 8 bases. The CDR3 contains 15 residues. Germline CDR1 is MRHNA and CDR2 is SNTAGT. V lost 0 bases and J lost 4; bases outside the gene matches: 2. This CDR3 is CASSDSGQDYNEQFF. Written as DNA, the CDR3 is TGTGCCAGCAGTGACTCGGGACAGGATTACAATGAGCAGTTCTTC.

The V call is TRBV5-1, the J call TRBJ1-1; perhaps TRBD1 as D (5 bases). V lost 1 base to trimming and J lost 4 bases, with 14 bases between them. The length of the CDR3 is 15 residues. Germline CDR1 is SGHRS and CDR2 is YFSETQ. The CDR3 DNA is TGCGCCAGCAGCTTGTCGGGGGGAGGTATCACTGAAGCTTTCTTT. The encoded protein is CASSLSGGGITEAFF. The entire variable domain, with the rest obtained from reference TRBV5-1 and TRBJ1-1, is as follows: KAGVTQTPRYLIKTRGQQVTLSCSPISGHRSVSWYQQTPGQGLQFLFEYFSETQRNKGNFPGRFSGRQFSNSRSEMNVSTLELGDSALYLCASSLSGGGITEAFFGQGTRLTVV.

The rearrangement joins TRBV5-1 to TRBJ2-5, with TRBD1 identical over 7 bases. This CDR3 comprises 14 residues. The germline CDR1 and CDR2 sequences are SGHRS and YFSETQ. After removal of 7 bases from V and 4 bases from J, the junction contained 10 bases not matched to a gene. In nucleotides, the CDR3 is TGCGCCAGCCGACGGGAAGGGGGCTTAGAGACCCAGTACTTC. Protein: CASRREGGLETQYF. The full variable domain, with the rest looked up from reference TRBV5-1 and TRBJ2-5, is KAGVTQTPRYLIKTRGQQVTLSCSPISGHRSVSWYQQTPGQGLQFLFEYFSETQRNKGNFPGRFSGRQFSNSRSEMNVSTLELGDSALYLCASRREGGLETQYFGPGTRLLVL.

The J gene is TRBJ1-2, the V gene TRBV5-5; D is unresolved. The CDR3 is made up of 14 amino acids. Germline V gene sequence: CDR1 SGHKS, CDR2 YYEKEE (reference sequence). V was shortened by 3 bases and J by 5 bases, with 14 bases between the two germline ends. The CDR3 reads CASSYDGSGYGYTF. In nucleotides, the CDR3 is TGTGCCAGCAGCTACGATGGGTCGGGTTATGGCTACACCTTC.

The J gene is TRBJ1-2, the V gene TRBV30; 8 bases agree with TRBD1. The CDR3 consists of 16 residues. V gave up 0 bases and J gave up 8 bases; unmatched junction bases: 14. Germline assignment: CDR1 GTSNPN and CDR2 SVGIG (reference sequence). The DNA for the CDR3 is TGTGCCTGGAGTGTAAGGCCCCTAGGACAGGGCAAGGGCTACACCTTC. As protein: CAWSVRPLGQGKGYTF.

The V gene is TRBV28, the J gene TRBJ1-2, with D possibly being TRBD1 (5 bases). Trimming cost V 10 bases and J 2 bases, with 11 bases left between them. The germline CDR1 and CDR2 sequences are MDHEN and SYDVKM. The CDR3 is 12 residues long. DNA for the CDR3: TGTGCCATTATACAGGAGAACTATGGCTACACCTTC. Its protein is CAIIQENYGYTF.

This clone appeared once. V and J are TRBV6-6 and TRBJ1-5; D is possibly TRBD1 (6 bases). V lost 7 bases, J lost 6 bases, and 16 bases lay in between. CDR1 MNHNY and CDR2 SVGAGI come from the germline V gene (reference sequence). The CDR3 length is 14 residues. The DNA for the CDR3 is TGTGCCAGCAACGACTTTAGGGGGAGTCAGCCCCAGCATTTT. It is translated as CASNDFRGSQPQHF.

The chain uses TRBV7-2 and TRBJ1-5, with TRBD1 matching over 8 bases. V was pared by 0 bases and J by 3 bases, with 16 bases of the junction left unmatched. The CDR3 consists of 20 residues. Per the germline V gene, CDR1 is SGHTA and CDR2 is FQGNSA. CDR3 sequence: CASSLAGSGQGAWDNQPQHF. CDR3 in DNA: TGTGCCAGCAGCTTAGCGGGGTCGGGGCAGGGGGCATGGGACAATCAGCCCCAGCATTTT.

Of note for this clone: A junction end diverges from the germline sequence, so it may reflect a read error. V is TRBV5-1 and J is TRBJ2-7; tentatively, D is TRBD2 (5 bases). Germline V gives CDR1 SGHRS, CDR2 YFSETQ. The CDR3 runs 14 residues. DNA for the CDR3: TGCGCCAGCAGCTTGGTGGTCGGGGAAAGGGCGGTAAACTTC. It codes for CASSLVVGERAVNF.

The chain employs TRBV7-9 and TRBJ1-2; 9 bases are a match to TRBD1. In germline, CDR1 is SEHNR, CDR2 FQNEAQ (reference sequence). Trimming took 5 bases from V and 2 from J; bases not matched to a gene: 9. The length of the CDR3 is 16 residues. CDR3 amino acids: CASSRAGTGKNYGYTF. CDR3 sequence (DNA): TGTGCCAGCAGCCGCGCCGGGACAGGGAAAAACTATGGCTACACCTTC. The variable domain in full, with the rest retrieved from reference TRBV7-9 and TRBJ1-2, is DTGVSQNPRHKITKRGQNVTFRCDPISEHNRLYWYRQTLGQGPEFLTYFQNEAQLEKSRLLSDRFSAERPKGSFSTLEIQRTEQGDSAMYLCASSRAGTGKNYGYTFGSGTRLTVV.